The rows below give T cell receptor beta chains drawn from one sample of a study of beta chain features in type 1 diabetes. TCRdb keeps only in-frame clones here, not all; method: immunoSEQ multiplex PCR. The sample yields about 270,000 clones, more than 13% seen once. Input material: naive CD4+ T cells from blood. The receptors stem from a man aged 25 to 45 with type 1 diabetes. The conserved cysteine and the conserved F or W are not part of the CDR3 here. The order of the fields is J gene, V gene, CDR3 protein.

>TRBJ2-3|TRBV19
ASRSPGAGTDTQY
>TRBJ2-5|TRBV11-3
ASSLQGQKETQY
>TRBJ1-1|TRBV7-9
ASSLAFGNTEAF
>TRBJ2-1|TRBV18
ASSPDAGGVNEQF
>TRBJ2-5|TRBV28
ASSPPSRETQY
>TRBJ1-1|TRBV2
ASLWLNTEAF
>TRBJ2-5|TRBV7-2
ASSLASPPGGEQY
>TRBJ1-5|TRBV19
ASSMPGQRNQPQH
>TRBJ1-4|TRBV5-1
ASSTGQGGEHEKLF
>TRBJ2-1|TRBV9
ASSVVGLNNEQF
>TRBJ2-5|TRBV7-9
ASSSLGTREETQY
>TRBJ1-2|TRBV25-1
ASSGTVGTGLQSYT
>TRBJ2-5|TRBV12-2
ASRLGERVQETQY
>TRBJ2-1|TRBV4-1
ASSQGAGSSDEQF
>TRBJ1-5|TRBV5-1
ASSLTGTGDNQPQH
>TRBJ2-6|TRBV5-4
ASSLPLANSGANVLT
>TRBJ1-5|TRBV2
ASTWRQYQPQH
>TRBJ2-7|TRBV6-5
ASSYSRQGRYEQY
>TRBJ2-7|TRBV9
ASSDGTSGRRGYEQY
>TRBJ2-4|TRBV6-6
AVQGNADIQY
>TRBJ2-7|TRBV7-9
ASSRTSGNPYEQY
>TRBJ1-2|TRBV30
AWSVGSAAGGYGYT
>TRBJ2-3|TRBV5-4
ASSSTGSTDTQY
>TRBJ2-7|TRBV7-2
ASSLSGPWEQY
>TRBJ1-4|TRBV9
ASSATGREKLF
>TRBJ2-5|TRBV5-1
ASSLTSGRETQY
>TRBJ2-2|TRBV30
AWSDGTGYSGELF
>TRBJ2-7|TRBV28
ASRTGTGSYEQY
>TRBJ2-5|TRBV5-4
ASSPKGAAQETQY
>TRBJ1-2|TRBV28
ASSSSQGDVWGYT
>TRBJ1-1|TRBV7-8
ASSSPGGTEAF
>TRBJ1-5|TRBV6-6
ASSQGAGGQPQH
>TRBJ2-7|TRBV7-9
ASSLSSGNSYEQY
>TRBJ2-5|TRBV7-3
ASSLNPSGSKETQY
>TRBJ1-1|TRBV7-2
ASSLARNTEAF
>TRBJ2-3|TRBV5-1
ASSLYAGADTQY
>TRBJ1-4|TRBV2
ASSDNREGKLF
>TRBJ2-7|TRBV30
ASGQGTYEQY
>TRBJ2-1|TRBV7-3
ASSLFHRSVNEQF
>TRBJ2-5|TRBV2
ASSEAVPRGETQY
>TRBJ2-5|TRBV10-3
AISESLAAQETQY
>TRBJ2-7|TRBV28
ASSFSSGLYEQY
>TRBJ2-2|TRBV30
AWRPPRNSGSVGELF
>TRBJ1-2|TRBV29-1
SVDRGGGYT
>TRBJ1-5|TRBV19
ASSDRASNQPQH
>TRBJ2-7|TRBV11-1
ASSQSGNFDEQY
>TRBJ2-3|TRBV7-2
ASSLRTSGSTDTQY
>TRBJ2-7|TRBV4-1
ASSQGQGYVYEQY
>TRBJ2-5|TRBV30
AWSAQETQY
>TRBJ2-7|TRBV7-9
ASSSQGYEQY
>TRBJ1-1|TRBV28
ASSSFMRTEAF